This is a list of T cell receptor beta chains from one sample in a study of CD8 T cells in ankylosing spondylitis. Using its own MiXCR run on the 5' RACE reads, TCRdb lists one record per CDR3 protein. The table has some 200,000 distinct CDR3 sequences, just under 7.5% seen once; the top ten hold 11% to 15%. Specimen: blood, either unsorted or a sorted T cell fraction (not recorded which). These receptors were taken from a male donor with ankylosing spondylitis. Each CDR3 is given with its conserved first and last residue. D genes are given only for firm matches. The size field is filled for only some rows; it gives once, few, many or a size class.

j_call: TRBJ2-6; v_call: TRBV14; d_call: .; clone_size: .; cdr3_aa: CASSQVPGPRSGANVLTF; cdr3_nt: TGTGCCAGCAGCCAAGTGCCGGGACCCCGCTCTGGGGCCAACGTCCTGACTTTC
j_call: TRBJ1-1; v_call: TRBV5-1; d_call: .; clone_size: many; cdr3_aa: CASSLASTVLNTEAFF; cdr3_nt: TGCGCCAGCAGCTTGGCCTCGACAGTTTTGAACACTGAAGCTTTCTTT
j_call: TRBJ2-1; v_call: TRBV29-1; d_call: TRBD2; clone_size: many; cdr3_aa: CSVDSTSGPYNEQFF; cdr3_nt: TGCAGCGTGGACAGCACTAGCGGGCCCTACAATGAGCAGTTCTTC
j_call: TRBJ1-1; v_call: TRBV19; d_call: .; clone_size: few; cdr3_aa: CASSNREGGNTEAFF; cdr3_nt: TGTGCCAGTAGTAACAGAGAGGGCGGGAACACTGAAGCTTTCTTT
j_call: TRBJ2-1; v_call: TRBV4-3; d_call: .; clone_size: many; cdr3_aa: CASSQDKGAFSSYNEQFF; cdr3_nt: TGCGCCAGCAGCCAAGATAAAGGCGCCTTCAGCTCCTACAATGAGCAGTTCTTC
j_call: TRBJ2-1; v_call: TRBV6-1; d_call: .; clone_size: .; cdr3_aa: CASRMGGGSYNEQFF; cdr3_nt: TGTGCCAGCAGGATGGGAGGGGGCTCCTACAATGAGCAGTTCTTC
j_call: TRBJ1-1; v_call: TRBV7-9; d_call: .; clone_size: many; cdr3_aa: CASSLVQDNTEAFF; cdr3_nt: TGTGCCAGCAGCTTAGTCCAGGATAACACTGAAGCTTTCTTT
j_call: TRBJ2-1; v_call: TRBV5-5; d_call: TRBD2; clone_size: .; cdr3_aa: CASSLPLGLAGGYNEQFF; cdr3_nt: TGTGCCAGCAGCTTACCATTGGGACTAGCGGGAGGCTACAATGAGCAGTTCTTC
j_call: TRBJ2-2; v_call: TRBV6-1; d_call: .; clone_size: few; cdr3_aa: CASSPHPSGELFF; cdr3_nt: TGTGCCAGCAGCCCCCACCCATCCGGGGAGCTGTTTTTT
j_call: TRBJ1-1; v_call: TRBV14; d_call: .; clone_size: many; cdr3_aa: CASSQVGGSWAGAFF; cdr3_nt: TGTGCCAGCAGCCAAGTCGGGGGTTCGTGGGCGGGAGCTTTCTTT
j_call: TRBJ2-2; v_call: TRBV10-3; d_call: .; clone_size: many; cdr3_aa: CAISESKLELFF; cdr3_nt: TGTGCCATCAGTGAGTCGAAGTTAGAGCTGTTTTTT
j_call: TRBJ1-2; v_call: TRBV25-1; d_call: .; clone_size: many; cdr3_aa: CASSEYVGSYGYTF; cdr3_nt: TGTGCCAGCAGTGAATATGTCGGAAGCTATGGCTACACCTTC
j_call: TRBJ1-1; v_call: TRBV9; d_call: TRBD1; clone_size: many; cdr3_aa: CASSGRDRRMNTEAFF; cdr3_nt: TGTGCCAGCAGCGGCAGGGACAGGAGGATGAACACTGAAGCTTTCTTT
j_call: TRBJ2-7; v_call: TRBV12-3/TRBV12-4; d_call: TRBD1; clone_size: few; cdr3_aa: CASSPSRDSYEQYF; cdr3_nt: TGTGCCAGCAGTCCGTCCCGGGACAGCTACGAGCAGTACTTC
j_call: TRBJ2-3; v_call: TRBV10-3; d_call: TRBD2; clone_size: few; cdr3_aa: CAISESLGGATDTQYF; cdr3_nt: TGTGCCATCAGTGAGTCTCTCGGGGGGGCCACAGATACGCAGTATTTT
j_call: TRBJ1-1; v_call: TRBV20-1; d_call: .; clone_size: .; cdr3_aa: CSARDNENTEGPEAFF; cdr3_nt: TGCAGTGCTAGAGATAACGAGAACACTGAGGGGCCTGAAGCTTTCTTT
j_call: TRBJ1-2; v_call: TRBV5-1; d_call: .; clone_size: many; cdr3_aa: CASSFEGGYGYTF; cdr3_nt: TGCGCCAGCAGCTTTGAGGGGGGCTATGGCTACACCTTC
j_call: TRBJ2-7; v_call: TRBV7-8; d_call: TRBD2; clone_size: many; cdr3_aa: CASSFTLAGGREQYF; cdr3_nt: TGTGCCAGCAGCTTCACACTAGCGGGAGGGCGAGAGCAGTACTTC
j_call: TRBJ2-5; v_call: TRBV18; d_call: TRBD1; clone_size: many; cdr3_aa: CASSPGQRYQETQYF; cdr3_nt: TGTGCCAGCTCACCGGGACAGCGGTACCAAGAGACCCAGTACTTC
j_call: TRBJ2-3; v_call: TRBV7-9; d_call: .; clone_size: few; cdr3_aa: CATKPADTQYF; cdr3_nt: TGTGCCACCAAGCCGGCAGATACGCAGTATTTT
j_call: TRBJ1-4; v_call: TRBV6-2/TRBV6-3; d_call: .; clone_size: many; cdr3_aa: CASSYMSSTNEKLFF; cdr3_nt: TGTGCCAGCAGTTACATGAGTTCGACTAATGAAAAACTGTTTTTT
j_call: TRBJ1-1; v_call: TRBV29-1; d_call: .; clone_size: many; cdr3_aa: CSAYIQAEAFF; cdr3_nt: TGCAGCGCATACATACAGGCTGAAGCTTTCTTT
j_call: TRBJ2-5; v_call: TRBV4-2; d_call: .; clone_size: many; cdr3_aa: CASSPRTGPYVGEETQYF; cdr3_nt: TGTGCCAGCAGCCCAAGAACCGGCCCCTACGTTGGGGAAGAGACCCAGTACTTC
j_call: TRBJ2-7; v_call: TRBV27; d_call: .; clone_size: many; cdr3_aa: CASSLTRTGKEAYEQYF; cdr3_nt: TGTGCCAGCAGTTTAACAAGAACAGGGAAGGAAGCCTACGAGCAGTACTTC
j_call: TRBJ2-3; v_call: TRBV2; d_call: TRBD2; clone_size: .; cdr3_aa: CASSDSASGGPRDTDTQYF; cdr3_nt: TGTGCCAGCAGTGATTCGGCTAGCGGGGGCCCCCGGGACACAGATACGCAGTATTTT
j_call: TRBJ2-1; v_call: TRBV6-2/TRBV6-3; d_call: TRBD2; clone_size: .; cdr3_aa: CASTSSGDGWNEQFF; cdr3_nt: TGTGCCAGCACCTCGAGCGGGGATGGATGGAATGAGCAGTTCTTC
j_call: TRBJ2-7; v_call: TRBV27; d_call: .; clone_size: many; cdr3_aa: CASSNGGTYEQYF; cdr3_nt: TGTGCCAGCTCAAACGGGGGTACCTACGAGCAGTACTTC
j_call: TRBJ2-1; v_call: TRBV24-1; d_call: .; clone_size: many; cdr3_aa: CATRAGSYNEQFF; cdr3_nt: TGTGCCACCCGCGCGGGCTCCTACAATGAGCAGTTCTTC
j_call: TRBJ2-1; v_call: TRBV3-1; d_call: TRBD1; clone_size: few; cdr3_aa: CASSQRDSSYNEQFF; cdr3_nt: TGTGCCAGCAGCCAACGGGACAGCTCCTACAATGAGCAGTTCTTC
j_call: TRBJ1-2; v_call: TRBV4-3; d_call: .; clone_size: many; cdr3_aa: CASSQLQGGGYGYTF; cdr3_nt: TGCGCCAGCAGCCAACTACAGGGTGGGGGTTATGGCTACACCTTC
j_call: TRBJ2-2; v_call: TRBV20-1; d_call: .; clone_size: many; cdr3_aa: CSARDQSYTGELFF; cdr3_nt: TGCAGTGCTAGAGATCAGAGTTACACCGGGGAGCTGTTTTTT
j_call: TRBJ1-1; v_call: TRBV21-1; d_call: .; clone_size: many; cdr3_aa: CASETYLQSLLGDTEAFF; cdr3_nt: TGTGCCAGCGAAACCTATTTACAGTCCCTCCTTGGGGACACTGAAGCTTTCTTT
j_call: TRBJ1-5; v_call: TRBV19; d_call: .; clone_size: .; cdr3_aa: CASSLRDFNQPQHF; cdr3_nt: TGTGCCAGTAGTCTAAGGGACTTCAATCAGCCCCAGCATTTT
j_call: TRBJ2-2; v_call: TRBV11-2; d_call: .; clone_size: many; cdr3_aa: CASSLEDYSFMNTGELFF; cdr3_nt: TGTGCCAGCAGCTTAGAGGACTACTCTTTTATGAACACCGGGGAGCTGTTTTTT
j_call: TRBJ2-7; v_call: TRBV2; d_call: TRBD1; clone_size: many; cdr3_aa: CASSVGTGSYEQYF; cdr3_nt: TGTGCCAGCAGTGTTGGGACAGGCTCCTACGAGCAGTACTTC
j_call: TRBJ2-7; v_call: TRBV27; d_call: TRBD1; clone_size: many; cdr3_aa: CASSLLGQGASEQYF; cdr3_nt: TGTGCCAGCAGTTTGTTGGGACAGGGGGCCTCCGAGCAGTACTTC
j_call: TRBJ2-7; v_call: TRBV20-1; d_call: TRBD2; clone_size: many; cdr3_aa: CSARGKTSGKQYEQYF; cdr3_nt: TGCAGTGCTAGGGGGAAGACTAGCGGGAAGCAGTACGAGCAGTACTTC
j_call: TRBJ2-7; v_call: TRBV7-9; d_call: .; clone_size: many; cdr3_aa: CASSLGTEYDEQYF; cdr3_nt: TGTGCCAGCAGCTTAGGGACTGAGTATGACGAGCAGTACTTC
j_call: TRBJ2-2; v_call: TRBV7-6; d_call: .; clone_size: many; cdr3_aa: CASKGQENTGELFF; cdr3_nt: TGTGCCAGCAAGGGACAAGAGAACACCGGGGAGCTGTTTTTT
j_call: TRBJ2-7; v_call: TRBV6-6; d_call: .; clone_size: few; cdr3_aa: CASSFRGHEQYF; cdr3_nt: TGTGCCAGCAGTTTCAGGGGCCACGAGCAGTACTTC
j_call: TRBJ1-2; v_call: TRBV2; d_call: .; clone_size: many; cdr3_aa: CASSASRGNYGYTF; cdr3_nt: TGTGCCAGCAGTGCGAGTAGGGGGAACTATGGCTACACCTTC
j_call: TRBJ2-2; v_call: TRBV27; d_call: TRBD1; clone_size: many; cdr3_aa: CASSLRDREVITGELFF; cdr3_nt: TGTGCCAGCAGTTTAAGGGACAGGGAAGTAATCACCGGGGAGCTGTTTTTT
j_call: TRBJ2-5; v_call: TRBV20-1; d_call: TRBD1; clone_size: .; cdr3_aa: CSGPRQGEETQYF; cdr3_nt: TGCAGTGGACCCCGACAGGGTGAAGAGACCCAGTACTTC
j_call: TRBJ2-3; v_call: TRBV12-3/TRBV12-4; d_call: .; clone_size: many; cdr3_aa: CASSLVDTDTQYF; cdr3_nt: TGTGCCAGCAGTTTAGTAGACACAGATACGCAGTATTTT
j_call: TRBJ1-2; v_call: TRBV12-3/TRBV12-4; d_call: TRBD1; clone_size: many; cdr3_aa: CASRPTGGVYGYTF; cdr3_nt: TGTGCCAGCAGACCTACAGGGGGAGTCTATGGCTACACCTTC
j_call: TRBJ1-1; v_call: TRBV12-3/TRBV12-4; d_call: .; clone_size: many; cdr3_aa: CASSLARGMNTEAFF; cdr3_nt: TGTGCCAGCAGTTTAGCGCGAGGTATGAACACTGAAGCTTTCTTT
j_call: TRBJ2-2; v_call: TRBV28; d_call: .; clone_size: .; cdr3_aa: CASSLSQNTGELFF; cdr3_nt: TGTGCCAGCAGTTTAAGCCAGAACACCGGGGAGCTGTTTTTT
j_call: TRBJ1-6; v_call: TRBV7-8; d_call: .; clone_size: few; cdr3_aa: CASSLTLAAQPYNSPLHF; cdr3_nt: TGTGCCAGCAGCTTAACATTGGCAGCGCAGCCTTATAATTCACCCCTCCACTTT
j_call: TRBJ2-3; v_call: TRBV9; d_call: TRBD1; clone_size: many; cdr3_aa: CASSPRDRGYVDTQYF; cdr3_nt: TGTGCCAGCAGCCCCCGGGACAGGGGGTATGTAGATACGCAGTATTTT
j_call: TRBJ2-5; v_call: TRBV7-2; d_call: .; clone_size: few; cdr3_aa: CASSLGFSRETQYF; cdr3_nt: TGTGCCAGCAGCTTAGGGTTTAGCCGAGAGACCCAGTACTTC
j_call: TRBJ2-5; v_call: TRBV7-9; d_call: .; clone_size: many; cdr3_aa: CASSSSRAEYQETQYF; cdr3_nt: TGTGCCAGCAGCTCCTCCCGGGCGGAGTACCAAGAGACCCAGTACTTC
j_call: TRBJ2-3; v_call: TRBV7-9; d_call: .; clone_size: many; cdr3_aa: CASRLMGEDTQYF; cdr3_nt: TGTGCCAGCAGATTAATGGGGGAAGATACGCAGTATTTT
j_call: TRBJ2-1; v_call: TRBV4-2; d_call: .; clone_size: many; cdr3_aa: CASSPDYFSYNEQFF; cdr3_nt: TGTGCCAGCAGCCCCGACTATTTCTCCTACAATGAGCAGTTCTTC
j_call: TRBJ1-1; v_call: TRBV12-5; d_call: .; clone_size: few; cdr3_aa: CASGWATGRAFF; cdr3_nt: TGTGCTAGTGGTTGGGCTACAGGGCGCGCTTTCTTT
j_call: TRBJ2-3; v_call: TRBV27; d_call: .; clone_size: few; cdr3_aa: CASSLSPGTSTDTQYF; cdr3_nt: TGTGCCAGCAGTTTATCGCCCGGGACTAGCACAGATACGCAGTATTTT